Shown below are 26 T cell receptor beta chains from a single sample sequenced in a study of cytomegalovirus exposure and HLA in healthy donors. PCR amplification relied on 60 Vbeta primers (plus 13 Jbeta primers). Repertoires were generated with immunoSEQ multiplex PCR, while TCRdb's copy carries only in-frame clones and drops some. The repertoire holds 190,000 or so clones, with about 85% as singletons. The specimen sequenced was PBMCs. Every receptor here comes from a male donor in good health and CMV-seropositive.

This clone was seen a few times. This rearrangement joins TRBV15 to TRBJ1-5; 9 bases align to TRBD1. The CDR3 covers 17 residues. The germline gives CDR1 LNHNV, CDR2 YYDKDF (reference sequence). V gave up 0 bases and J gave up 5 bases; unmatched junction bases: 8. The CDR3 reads CATSRERGQGGDQPQHF. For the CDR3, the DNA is TGTGCCACCAGCAGAGAACGGGGACAGGGCGGTGATCAGCCCCAGCATTTT.

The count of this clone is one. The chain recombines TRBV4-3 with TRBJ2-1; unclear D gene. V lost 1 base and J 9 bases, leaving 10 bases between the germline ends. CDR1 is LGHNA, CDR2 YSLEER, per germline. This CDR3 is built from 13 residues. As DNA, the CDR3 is TGCGCCAGCAGCCAAGGGATTGGCGGTGAGCAGTTCTTC. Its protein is CASSQGIGGEQFF.

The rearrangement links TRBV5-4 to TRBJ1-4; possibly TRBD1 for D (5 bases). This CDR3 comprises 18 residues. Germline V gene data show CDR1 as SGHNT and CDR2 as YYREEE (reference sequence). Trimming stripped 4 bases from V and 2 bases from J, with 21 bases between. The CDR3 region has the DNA TGTGCCAGCAGCCCTGGTAGGGTGTCAGGGATCACTAATGAAAAACTGTTTTTT. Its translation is CASSPGRVSGITNEKLFF.

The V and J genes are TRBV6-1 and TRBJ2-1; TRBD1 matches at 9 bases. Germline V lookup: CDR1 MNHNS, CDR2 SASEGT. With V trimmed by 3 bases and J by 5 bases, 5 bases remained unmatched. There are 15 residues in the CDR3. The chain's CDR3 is CASSDPGQGNNEQFF. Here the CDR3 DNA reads TGTGCCAGCAGTGACCCGGGACAGGGAAACAATGAGCAGTTCTTC.

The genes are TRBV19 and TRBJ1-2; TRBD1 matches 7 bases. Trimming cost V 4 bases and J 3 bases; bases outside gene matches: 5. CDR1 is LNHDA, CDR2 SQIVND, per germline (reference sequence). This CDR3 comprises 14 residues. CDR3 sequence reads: CASSTQGFDYGYTF. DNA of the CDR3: TGTGCCAGTAGTACACAGGGGTTTGACTATGGCTACACCTTC. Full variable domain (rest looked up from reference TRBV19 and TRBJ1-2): DGGITQSPKYLFRKEGQNVTLSCEQNLNHDAMYWYRQDPGQGLRLIYYSQIVNDFQKGDIAEGYSVSREKKESFPLTVTSAQKNPTAFYLCASSTQGFDYGYTFGSGTRLTVV.

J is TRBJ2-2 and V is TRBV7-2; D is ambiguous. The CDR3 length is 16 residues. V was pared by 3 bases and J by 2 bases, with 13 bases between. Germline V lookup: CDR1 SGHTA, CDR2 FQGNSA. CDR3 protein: CASSFSPLSNTGELFF. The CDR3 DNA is TGTGCCAGCAGCTTCTCCCCACTATCTAACACCGGGGAGCTGTTTTTT.

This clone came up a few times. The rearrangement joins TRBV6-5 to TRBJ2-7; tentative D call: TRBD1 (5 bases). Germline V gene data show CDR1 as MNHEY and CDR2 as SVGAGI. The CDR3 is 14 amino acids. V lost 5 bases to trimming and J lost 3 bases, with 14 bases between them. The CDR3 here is CASSLGVRRYEQYF. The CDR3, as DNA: TGTGCCAGCAGTCTAGGGGTTCGGCGCTACGAGCAGTACTTC.

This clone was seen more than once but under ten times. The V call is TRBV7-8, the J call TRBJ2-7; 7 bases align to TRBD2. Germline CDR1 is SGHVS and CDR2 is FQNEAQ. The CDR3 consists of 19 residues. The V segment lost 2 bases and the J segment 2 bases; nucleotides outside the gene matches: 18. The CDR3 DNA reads TGTGCCAGCAGCTTACCGGGCGGGGGACTACTGGGGGTTGCCTACGAGCAGTACTTC. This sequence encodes CASSLPGGGLLGVAYEQYF.

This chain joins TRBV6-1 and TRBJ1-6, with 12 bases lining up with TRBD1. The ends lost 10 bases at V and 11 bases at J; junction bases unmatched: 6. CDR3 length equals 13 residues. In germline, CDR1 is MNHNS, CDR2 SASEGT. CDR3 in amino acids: CATRGQGAPPLHF. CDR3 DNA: TGTGCCACCAGGGGACAGGGGGCTCCACCCCTCCACTTT.

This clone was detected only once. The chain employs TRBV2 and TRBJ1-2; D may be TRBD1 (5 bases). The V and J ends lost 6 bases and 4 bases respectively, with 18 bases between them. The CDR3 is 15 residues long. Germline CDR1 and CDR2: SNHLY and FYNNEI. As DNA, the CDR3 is TGTGCCAGCAGGAAAGAAGGGGTTGGCGGCTATGGCTACACCTTC. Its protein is CASRKEGVGGYGYTF.

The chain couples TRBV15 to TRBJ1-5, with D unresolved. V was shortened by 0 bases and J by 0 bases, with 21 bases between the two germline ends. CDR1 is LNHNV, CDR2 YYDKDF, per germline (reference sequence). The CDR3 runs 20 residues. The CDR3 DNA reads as TGTGCCACCAGCAGAGATCGAGTTGGGTACTACCTGCATAGCAATCAGCCCCAGCATTTT. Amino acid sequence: CATSRDRVGYYLHSNQPQHF.

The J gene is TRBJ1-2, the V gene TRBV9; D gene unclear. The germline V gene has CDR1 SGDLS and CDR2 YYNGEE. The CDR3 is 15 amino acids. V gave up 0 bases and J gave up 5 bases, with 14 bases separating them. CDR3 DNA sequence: TGTGCCAGCAGCGTAGATCTGGAGGTGGGGTATGGCTACACCTTC. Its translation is CASSVDLEVGYGYTF. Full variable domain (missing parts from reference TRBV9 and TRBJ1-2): DSGVTQTPKHLITATGQRVTLRCSPRSGDLSVYWYQQSLDQGLQFLIQYYNGEERAKGNILERFSAQQFPDLHSELNLSSLELGDSALYFCASSVDLEVGYGYTFGSGTRLTVV.

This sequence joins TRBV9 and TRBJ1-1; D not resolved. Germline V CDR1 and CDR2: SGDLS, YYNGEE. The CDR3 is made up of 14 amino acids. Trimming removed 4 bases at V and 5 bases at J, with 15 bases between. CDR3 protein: CASSSGGWRTEAFF. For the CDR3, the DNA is TGTGCCAGCAGCTCAGGTGGGTGGCGAACTGAAGCTTTCTTT.

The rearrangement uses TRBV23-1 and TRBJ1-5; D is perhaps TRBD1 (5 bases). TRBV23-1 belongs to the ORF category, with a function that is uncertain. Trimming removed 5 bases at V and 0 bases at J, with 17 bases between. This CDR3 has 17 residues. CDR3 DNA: TGCGCCAGCAGTTTAAGGCCCGGAGGGGTTAGCAATCAGCCCCAGCATTTT. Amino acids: CASSLRPGGVSNQPQHF.

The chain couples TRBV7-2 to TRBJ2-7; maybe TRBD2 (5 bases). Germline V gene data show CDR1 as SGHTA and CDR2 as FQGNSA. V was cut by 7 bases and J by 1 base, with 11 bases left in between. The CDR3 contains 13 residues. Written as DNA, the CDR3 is TGTGCCAGCACCCAGGACTCATCCTACGAGCAGTACTTC. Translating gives CASTQDSSYEQYF.

CDR3 bases: TGTGCCAGCAGCGCCGGACTAGCGGGTACACCGTTCTTC. The encoded protein is CASSAGLAGTPFF. The chain uses TRBV7-2 and TRBJ2-1, with 11 bases that match TRBD2. Germline V gene sequence: CDR1 SGHTA, CDR2 FQGNSA. This CDR3 comprises 13 residues. The V segment lost 5 bases and the J segment 15 bases; nucleotides outside the gene matches: 9.

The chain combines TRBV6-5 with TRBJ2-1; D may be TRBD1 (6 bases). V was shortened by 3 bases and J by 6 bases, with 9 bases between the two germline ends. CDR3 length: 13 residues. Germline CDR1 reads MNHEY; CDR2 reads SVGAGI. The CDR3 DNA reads TGTGCCAGCAGTTATTCAGGGGTCAATGAGCAGTTCTTC. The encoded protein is CASSYSGVNEQFF.

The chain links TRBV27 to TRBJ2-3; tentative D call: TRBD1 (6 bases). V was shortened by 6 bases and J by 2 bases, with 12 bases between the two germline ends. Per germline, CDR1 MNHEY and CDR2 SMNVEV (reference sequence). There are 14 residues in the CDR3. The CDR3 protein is CASRDRRHTDTQYF. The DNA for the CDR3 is TGTGCCAGCAGGGACAGACGCCACACAGATACGCAGTATTTT.

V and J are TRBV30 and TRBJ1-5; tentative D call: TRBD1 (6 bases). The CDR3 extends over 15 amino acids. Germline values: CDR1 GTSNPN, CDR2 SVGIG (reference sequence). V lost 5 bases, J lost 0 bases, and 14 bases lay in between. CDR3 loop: CAWGRDNYSNQPQHF. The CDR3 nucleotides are TGTGCCTGGGGCCGGGACAACTATAGCAATCAGCCCCAGCATTTT.

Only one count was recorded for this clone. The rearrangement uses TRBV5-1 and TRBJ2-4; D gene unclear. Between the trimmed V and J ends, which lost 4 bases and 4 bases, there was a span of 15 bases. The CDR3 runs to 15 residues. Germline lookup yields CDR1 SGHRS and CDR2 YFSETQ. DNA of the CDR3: TGCGCCAGCAGCCCCCCGGGTATCGGAAAAAACATTCAGTACTTC. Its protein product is CASSPPGIGKNIQYF.

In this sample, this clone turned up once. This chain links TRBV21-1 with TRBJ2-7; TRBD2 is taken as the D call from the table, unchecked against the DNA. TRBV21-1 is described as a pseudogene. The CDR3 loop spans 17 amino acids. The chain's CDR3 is CASSKPPRTSAGYEQYF. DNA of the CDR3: TGTGCCAGCAGCAAACCTCCGAGGACTAGCGCCGGCTACGAGCAGTACTTC.

The CDR3 here is CASTPSPGLAPDTQYF. CDR3 nucleotide sequence: TGTGCCAGTACGCCCTCACCGGGACTAGCGCCAGATACGCAGTATTTT. V gene TRBV6-6 combines with J gene TRBJ2-3, with TRBD2 identical over 10 bases. The CDR3 runs 16 residues. Germline V lookup: CDR1 MNHNY, CDR2 SVGAGI (reference sequence). With 9 bases clipped from V and 4 bases from J, the junction kept 13 bases outside the gene matches.

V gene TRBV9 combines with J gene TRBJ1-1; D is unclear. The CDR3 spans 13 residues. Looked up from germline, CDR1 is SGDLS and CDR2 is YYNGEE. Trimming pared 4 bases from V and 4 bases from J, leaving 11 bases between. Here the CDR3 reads CASSTYSATEAFF. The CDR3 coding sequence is TGTGCCAGCAGCACCTACAGTGCCACTGAAGCTTTCTTT.

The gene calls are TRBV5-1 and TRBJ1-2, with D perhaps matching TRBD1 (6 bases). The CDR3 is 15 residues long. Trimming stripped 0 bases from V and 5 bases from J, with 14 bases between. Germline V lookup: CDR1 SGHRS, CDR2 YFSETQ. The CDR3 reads CASSLARGAAYGYTF. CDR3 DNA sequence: TGCGCCAGCAGCTTGGCCCGGGGGGCCGCGTATGGCTACACCTTC.

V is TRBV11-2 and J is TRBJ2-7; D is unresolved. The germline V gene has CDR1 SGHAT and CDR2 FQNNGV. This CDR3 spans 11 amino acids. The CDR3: CASRQAHEQYF. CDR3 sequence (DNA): TGTGCTTCACGCCAGGCCCACGAGCAGTACTTC. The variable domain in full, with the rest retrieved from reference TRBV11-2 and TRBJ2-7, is EAGVAQSPRYKIIEKRQSVAFWCNPISGHATLYWYQQILGQGPKLLIQFQNNGVVDDSQLPKDRFSAERLKGVDSTLKIQPAKLEDSAVYLCASRQAHEQYFGPGTRLTVT.

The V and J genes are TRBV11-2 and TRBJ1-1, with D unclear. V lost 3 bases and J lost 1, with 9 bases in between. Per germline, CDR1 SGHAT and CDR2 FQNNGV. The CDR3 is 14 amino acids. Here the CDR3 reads CASSFDGWNTEAFF. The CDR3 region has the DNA TGTGCCAGCAGCTTTGATGGCTGGAACACTGAAGCTTTCTTT.